The sequence of this TCR beta chain was determined in a study of OX40 agonist ivuxolimab in advanced cancers. The wider study: A diagnosis of hepatocellular carcinoma, melanoma, renal cell or head and neck cancer was present in dose-escalation patients. Study results and limitations: On average, CD8+ T cells showed a greater number of expanded clones than CD4+.

Between the trimmed V and J ends, which lost 4 bases and 9 bases, there was a span of 12 bases. Germline lookup yields CDR1 SNHLY and CDR2 FYNNEI. The CDR3 extends over 13 amino acids. The cohort excluded patients with autoimmune disease history or systemic immunosuppression. Turning to this clone: The antigen remains unidentified.

TCRdb's table, derived via immunoSEQ multiplex PCR, lists solely in-frame clones and lacks some. The sample carries fewer than 70,000 clones, about nine tenths recorded once. This sequence joins TRBV2 and TRBJ1-4, with D perhaps TRBD1 (6 bases). The source material was CD4+ or CD8+ T cells sorted from blood, sampled in a trial of the OX40 agonist ivuxolimab. This receptor was obtained from an adult with an advanced solid tumor such as melanoma, head and neck, liver or kidney cancer. CDR3 residues: CASSVPGGQKLFF. As DNA, the CDR3 is TGTGCCAGCAGTGTTCCCGGGGGGCAAAAACTGTTTTTT.